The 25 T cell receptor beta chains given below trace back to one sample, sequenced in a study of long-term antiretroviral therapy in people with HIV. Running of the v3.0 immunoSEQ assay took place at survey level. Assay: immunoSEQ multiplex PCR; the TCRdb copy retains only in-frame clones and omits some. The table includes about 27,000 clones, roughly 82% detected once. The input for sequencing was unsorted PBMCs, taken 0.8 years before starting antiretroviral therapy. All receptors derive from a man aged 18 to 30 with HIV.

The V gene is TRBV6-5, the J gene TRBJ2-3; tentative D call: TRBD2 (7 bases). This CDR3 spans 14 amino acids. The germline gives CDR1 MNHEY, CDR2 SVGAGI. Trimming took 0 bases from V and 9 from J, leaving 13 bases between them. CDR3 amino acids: CASSYSPRGGTQYF. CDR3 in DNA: TGTGCCAGCAGTTACTCCCCCCGCGGGGGCACGCAGTATTTT.

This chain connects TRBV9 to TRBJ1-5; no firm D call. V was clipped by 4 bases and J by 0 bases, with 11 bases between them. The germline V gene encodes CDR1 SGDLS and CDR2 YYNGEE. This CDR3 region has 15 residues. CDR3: CASSSGVSSNQPQHF. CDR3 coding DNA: TGTGCCAGCAGCTCGGGTGTATCTAGCAATCAGCCCCAGCATTTT.

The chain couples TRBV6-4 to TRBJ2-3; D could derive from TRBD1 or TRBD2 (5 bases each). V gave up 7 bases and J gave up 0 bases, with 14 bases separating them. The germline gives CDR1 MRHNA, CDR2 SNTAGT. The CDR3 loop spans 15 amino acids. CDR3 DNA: TGTGCCAGCACCCCCACGGGGCGGAGCACAGATACGCAGTATTTT. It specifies CASTPTGRSTDTQYF.

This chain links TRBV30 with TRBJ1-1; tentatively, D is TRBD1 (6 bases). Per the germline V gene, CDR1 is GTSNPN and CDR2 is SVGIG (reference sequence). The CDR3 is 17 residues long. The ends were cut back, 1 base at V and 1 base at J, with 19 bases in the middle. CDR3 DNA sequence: TGTGCCTGGAGTGCTCAGGGGCGCATAGGTGAGAACACTGAAGCTTTCTTT. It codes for CAWSAQGRIGENTEAFF.

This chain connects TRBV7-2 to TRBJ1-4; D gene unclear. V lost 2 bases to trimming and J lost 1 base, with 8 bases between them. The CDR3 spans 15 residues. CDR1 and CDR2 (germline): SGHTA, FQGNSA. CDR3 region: CASSLYYRTNEKLFF. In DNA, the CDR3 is TGTGCCAGCAGCTTATATTACAGAACTAATGAAAAACTGTTTTTT.

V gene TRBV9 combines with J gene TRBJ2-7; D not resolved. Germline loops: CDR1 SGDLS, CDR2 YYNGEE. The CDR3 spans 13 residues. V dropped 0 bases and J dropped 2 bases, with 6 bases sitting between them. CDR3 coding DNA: TGTGCCAGCAGCGTAGGACCAGCCTACGAGCAGTACTTC. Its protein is CASSVGPAYEQYF.

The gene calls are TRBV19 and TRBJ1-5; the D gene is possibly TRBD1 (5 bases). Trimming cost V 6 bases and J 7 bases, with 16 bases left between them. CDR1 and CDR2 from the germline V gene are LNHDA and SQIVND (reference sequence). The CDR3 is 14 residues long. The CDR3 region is CASRGTGSFQPQHF. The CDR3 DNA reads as TGTGCCAGTAGAGGGACCGGGTCTTTCCAGCCCCAGCATTTT.

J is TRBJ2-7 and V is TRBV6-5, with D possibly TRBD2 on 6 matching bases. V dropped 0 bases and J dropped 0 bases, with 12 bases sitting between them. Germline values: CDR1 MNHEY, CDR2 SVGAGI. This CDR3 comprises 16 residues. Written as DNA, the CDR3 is TGTGCCAGCAGTTACTCGGGACGGAGGGGCTCCTACGAGCAGTACTTC. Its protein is CASSYSGRRGSYEQYF.

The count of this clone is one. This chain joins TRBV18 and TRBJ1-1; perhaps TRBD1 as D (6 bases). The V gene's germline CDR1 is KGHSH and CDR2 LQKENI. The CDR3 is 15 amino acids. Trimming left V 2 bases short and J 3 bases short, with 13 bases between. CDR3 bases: TGTGCCAGCTCACCATTATCAGGGGTAGACACTGAAGCTTTCTTT. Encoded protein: CASSPLSGVDTEAFF.

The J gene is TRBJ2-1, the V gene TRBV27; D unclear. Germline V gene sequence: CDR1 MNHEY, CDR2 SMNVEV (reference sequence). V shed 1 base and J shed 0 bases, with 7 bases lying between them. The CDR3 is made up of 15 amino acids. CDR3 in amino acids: CASSLLLTSYNEQFF. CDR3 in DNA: TGTGCCAGCAGTTTATTACTAACCTCCTACAATGAGCAGTTCTTC.

CDR3 sequence: CASSLQSEGNTEAFF. The CDR3 DNA reads TGCGCCAGCAGCCTGCAGTCGGAGGGAAACACTGAAGCTTTCTTT. This chain uses TRBV4-1 with TRBJ1-1; D gene unclear. CDR3 length equals 15 residues. V was cut by 4 bases and J by 2 bases, with 14 bases left in between. Germline CDR1 MGHRA, CDR2 YSYEKL.

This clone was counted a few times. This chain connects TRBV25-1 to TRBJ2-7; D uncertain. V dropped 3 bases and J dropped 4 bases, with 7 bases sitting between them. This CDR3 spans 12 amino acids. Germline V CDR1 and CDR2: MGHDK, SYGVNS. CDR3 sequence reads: CASSDPGYEQYF. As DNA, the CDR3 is TGTGCCAGCAGTGATCCCGGATACGAGCAGTACTTC.

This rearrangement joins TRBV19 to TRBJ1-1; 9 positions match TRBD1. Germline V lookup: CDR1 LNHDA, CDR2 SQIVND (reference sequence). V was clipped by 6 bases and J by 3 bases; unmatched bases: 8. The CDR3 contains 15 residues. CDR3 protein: CASRTMDRGYTEAFF. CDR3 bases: TGTGCCAGTAGGACAATGGACAGGGGTTACACTGAAGCTTTCTTT.

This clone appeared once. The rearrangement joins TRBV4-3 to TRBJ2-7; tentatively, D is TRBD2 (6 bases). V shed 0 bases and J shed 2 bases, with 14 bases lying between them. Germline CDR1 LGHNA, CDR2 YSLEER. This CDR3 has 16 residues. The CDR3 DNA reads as TGCGCCAGCAGCCAAGAGATGGCCCTAGCGACCTACGAGCAGTACTTC. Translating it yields CASSQEMALATYEQYF.

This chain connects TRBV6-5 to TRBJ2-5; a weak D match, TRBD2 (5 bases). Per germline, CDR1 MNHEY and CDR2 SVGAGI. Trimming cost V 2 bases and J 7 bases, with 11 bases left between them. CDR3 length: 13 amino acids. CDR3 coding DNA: TGTGCCAGCAGTTACGGCCCCCGGGGGACCCAGTACTTC. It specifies CASSYGPRGTQYF.

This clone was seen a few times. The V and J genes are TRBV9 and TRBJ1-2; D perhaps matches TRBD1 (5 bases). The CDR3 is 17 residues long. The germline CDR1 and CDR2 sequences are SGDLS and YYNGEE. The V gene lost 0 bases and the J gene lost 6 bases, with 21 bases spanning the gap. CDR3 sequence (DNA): TGTGCCAGCAGCGTAGGGGGGAGGGCAGGAGCCAACCATGGCTACACCTTC. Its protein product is CASSVGGRAGANHGYTF. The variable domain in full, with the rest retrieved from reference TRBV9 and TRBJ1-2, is DSGVTQTPKHLITATGQRVTLRCSPRSGDLSVYWYQQSLDQGLQFLIQYYNGEERAKGNILERFSAQQFPDLHSELNLSSLELGDSALYFCASSVGGRAGANHGYTFGSGTRLTVV.

CDR3 sequence reads: CASSKRHFNYGYTF. Here the CDR3 DNA reads TGTGCCAGCAGCAAACGACACTTTAACTATGGCTACACCTTC. This rearrangement joins TRBV21-1 to TRBJ1-2; the table names TRBD1, a call not compared with the DNA. TRBV21-1 is labeled a pseudogene. The CDR3 sequence is 14 residues long.

The CDR3 nucleotides read TGTGCCAGCAGCTTGACTAGCGGGGGAACCTACGAGCAGTACTTC. Its protein is CASSLTSGGTYEQYF. The chain joins TRBV7-6 to TRBJ2-7, with 12 nucleotides matching TRBD2. Germline V lookup: CDR1 SGHVS, CDR2 FNYEAQ. The CDR3 runs to 15 residues. J gave up 2 bases and V 3 bases, and 2 bases lay outside the gene matches.

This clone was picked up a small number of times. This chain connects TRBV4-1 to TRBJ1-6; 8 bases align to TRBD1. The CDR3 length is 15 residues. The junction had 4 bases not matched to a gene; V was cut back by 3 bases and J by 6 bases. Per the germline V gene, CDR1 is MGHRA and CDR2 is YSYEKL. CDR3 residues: CASSQVQGGNSPLHF. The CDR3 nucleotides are TGCGCCAGCAGCCAGGTACAGGGGGGTAATTCACCCCTCCACTTT.

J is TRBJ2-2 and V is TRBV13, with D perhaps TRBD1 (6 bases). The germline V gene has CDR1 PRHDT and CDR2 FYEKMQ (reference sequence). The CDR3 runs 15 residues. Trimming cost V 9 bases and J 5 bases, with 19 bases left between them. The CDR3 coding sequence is TGTGCCAGTCGACTCAGGGGCAAGGCTACCGGGGAGCTGTTTTTT. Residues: CASRLRGKATGELFF.

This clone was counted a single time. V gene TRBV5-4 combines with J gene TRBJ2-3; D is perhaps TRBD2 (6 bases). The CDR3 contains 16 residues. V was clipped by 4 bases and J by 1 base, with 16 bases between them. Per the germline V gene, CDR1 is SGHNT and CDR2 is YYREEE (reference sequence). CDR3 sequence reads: CASSQYGPGGTDTQYF. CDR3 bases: TGTGCCAGCAGCCAGTACGGGCCGGGGGGCACAGATACGCAGTATTTT.

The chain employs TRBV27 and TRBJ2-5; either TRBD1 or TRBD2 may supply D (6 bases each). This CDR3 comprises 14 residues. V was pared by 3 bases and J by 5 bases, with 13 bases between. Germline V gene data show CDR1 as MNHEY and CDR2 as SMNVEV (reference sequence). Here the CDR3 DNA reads TGTGCCAGCAGTTTCCTGGGGGGCGAGGAGACCCAGTACTTC. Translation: CASSFLGGEETQYF.

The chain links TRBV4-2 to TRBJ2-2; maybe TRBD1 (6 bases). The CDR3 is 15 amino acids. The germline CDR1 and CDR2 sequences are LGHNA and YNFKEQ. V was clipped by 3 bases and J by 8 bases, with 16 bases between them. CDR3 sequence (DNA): TGTGCCAGCAGCCAGGCCCTCGACAGGAGAGGGGAGCTGTTTTTT. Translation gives CASSQALDRRGELFF.

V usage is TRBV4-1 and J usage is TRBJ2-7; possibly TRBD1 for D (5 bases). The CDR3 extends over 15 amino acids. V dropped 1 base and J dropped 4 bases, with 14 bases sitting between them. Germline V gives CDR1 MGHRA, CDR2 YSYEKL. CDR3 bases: TGCGCCAGCAGCCAAGGTCAGGGTTATCAATACGAGCAGTACTTC. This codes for CASSQGQGYQYEQYF.

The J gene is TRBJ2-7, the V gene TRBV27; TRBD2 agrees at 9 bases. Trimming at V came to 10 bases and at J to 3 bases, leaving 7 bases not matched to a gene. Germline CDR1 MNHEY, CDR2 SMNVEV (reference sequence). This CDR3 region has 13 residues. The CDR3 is CATPHSGGYEQYF. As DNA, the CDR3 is TGTGCCACCCCGCATAGCGGGGGCTACGAGCAGTACTTC.